The rows below give T cell receptor beta chains drawn from one sample of a study of patients and donors after allogeneic stem cell transplantation. MiXCR, applied by TCRdb to the RT-PCR reads, yields one record per CDR3 protein. The data show over 350,000 distinct CDR3 sequences, approximately 16% seen once. Material: blood, either unsorted or a sorted T cell fraction (not recorded which). The receptor source for this set is a human donor who was either an allogeneic HSCT recipient or a stem cell or donor lymphocyte infusion donor (not recorded which). It is not recorded whose cells these are; they may come from a transplant donor. Both conserved end residues are part of each CDR3. D genes are given only for firm matches. A clone size is listed for some rows: how often the clone was seen (once, few, many), or a class if it is expanded.

j_call clone_size d_call v_call cdr3_nt cdr3_aa
TRBJ2-2 few NA TRBV20-1 TGCAGTGCTAGGGTTGTCCGGACCGGGGAGCTGTTTTTT CSARVVRTGELFF
TRBJ2-1 few TRBD2 TRBV20-1 TGCAGTGCTAGATATTCTAGCGGGAGTCCCTATGAGCAGTTCTTC CSARYSSGSPYEQFF
TRBJ2-2 few NA TRBV9 TGTGCCAGCAGCGTAGACTGGGCCGGGGAGCTGTTTTTT CASSVDWAGELFF
TRBJ2-1 NA NA TRBV20-1 TGCAGTGCTAGCCGGGAACCAGCGGAGCAGTTCTTC CSASREPAEQFF
TRBJ1-3 NA NA TRBV7-2 TGTGCCAGCAGCTCTGGTGGGGCAGGGGGAAACACCATATATTTT CASSSGGAGGNTIYF
TRBJ2-5 NA NA TRBV7-2 TGTGCCAGCAGCTTAGTTTTCAGGGTCGGGGAGACCCAGTACTTC CASSLVFRVGETQYF
TRBJ2-3 many NA TRBV11-2 TGTGCCAGCAGCTTAGACGGTGGCACAGCCACGCAGTATTTT CASSLDGGTATQYF
TRBJ2-3 few TRBD2 TRBV11-3 TGTGCCAGCAGCCGCTCTAGCGGGAGTACAGATACGCAGTATTTT CASSRSSGSTDTQYF
TRBJ2-6 NA TRBD1 TRBV25-1 TGTGCCAGCGGGGGGGACAGGGAATCTGCAGGGGCCAACGTCCTGACTTTC CASGGDRESAGANVLTF
TRBJ1-1 few NA TRBV25-1 TGTGCCAGCAGTGAATCCCCGACAGCGGACACTGAAGCTTTCTTT CASSESPTADTEAFF
TRBJ1-3 NA NA TRBV19 TGTGCCACTAATTCCGAGACTGGAAACACCATATATTTT CATNSETGNTIYF
TRBJ2-1 few TRBD1 TRBV20-1 TGCAGTGCTAGAGAGACAGGGGTCTCCTACAATGAGCAGTTCTTC CSARETGVSYNEQFF
TRBJ2-7 few NA TRBV5-1 TGCGCCAGCAGCCCCAGGACAGTTCTCTACGAGCAGTACTTC CASSPRTVLYEQYF
TRBJ2-7 NA NA TRBV9 TGTGCCAGCAGCGCCCGGGACACCTCCTACGAGCAGTACTTC CASSARDTSYEQYF
TRBJ2-2 NA TRBD2 TRBV6-1 TGTGCCAGCAGTGCGAAACTAGCGGGAGCGACCAAGAACACCGGGGAGCTGTTTTTT CASSAKLAGATKNTGELFF
TRBJ2-2 NA TRBD2 TRBV7-8 TGTGCCAGCAGCTTAGGATGGGGCGGGGGGAACACCGGGGAGCTGTTTTTT CASSLGWGGGNTGELFF
TRBJ2-7 few NA TRBV12-3/TRBV12-4 TGTGCCAGCAGTTCTCGGGACGCCGCTTTATACGAGCAGTACTTC CASSSRDAALYEQYF
TRBJ1-2 NA TRBD1 TRBV20-1 TGCAGTGCTAGAGATGCGACAGGGCAAACTTCGGGCTACACCTTC CSARDATGQTSGYTF
TRBJ2-7 many NA TRBV28 TGTGCCAGCGGCCTTACCGGTCCTAGCGCTAGCTCCTACGAGCAGTACTTC CASGLTGPSASSYEQYF
TRBJ2-1 NA TRBD1 TRBV4-3 TGCGCCAGCAGCCAAGTTAGGGGGACAGGGAGCAATGAGCAGTTCTTC CASSQVRGTGSNEQFF
TRBJ2-7 NA NA TRBV5-1 TGCGCCAGCAGCTTGGCCGAGACGTACGAGCAGTACTTC CASSLAETYEQYF
TRBJ2-1 many NA TRBV27 TGTGCCAGCCTGGCCTGGGGTAGTAATGAGCAGTTCTTC CASLAWGSNEQFF
TRBJ1-1 NA NA TRBV29-1 TGCAGCGTATTTACAGTGCAGAACACTGAAGCTTTCTTT CSVFTVQNTEAFF
TRBJ2-4 few NA TRBV10-3 TGTGCCATCAGTGATAACAGAGAGGGTTACATTCAGTACTTC CAISDNREGYIQYF
TRBJ2-7 NA TRBD1 TRBV20-1 TGCAGTGCTAGAACAGGGGGCTTCTCCGAGCAGTACTTC CSARTGGFSEQYF
TRBJ2-3 NA TRBD1 TRBV4-1 TGCGCCAGCAGCCATGGCCTGACCGGGACAGGGAATACAGATACGCAGTATTTT CASSHGLTGTGNTDTQYF
TRBJ2-7 NA TRBD2 TRBV15 TGTGCCACCAGCAAAAGGGAGGGTCTCTACGAGCAGTACTTC CATSKREGLYEQYF
TRBJ2-3 NA TRBD2 TRBV11-1 TGTGCCAGCAGCTCAACGATCTCTAGCGGGGGGGCCTGGGTAGATACGCAGTATTTT CASSSTISSGGAWVDTQYF
TRBJ2-3 NA TRBD2 TRBV6-1 TGTGCCAGCACCGGACTAGCGGGGGGGCGGGGTACGCAGTATTTT CASTGLAGGRGTQYF
TRBJ2-2 NA TRBD2 TRBV6-5 TGTGCCAGCAGTTACGAACTAGCGGGACTCACCGGGGAGCTGTTTTTT CASSYELAGLTGELFF
TRBJ1-2 NA TRBD1 TRBV27 TGTGCCAGCAGTTTACCTAGACAGGGGACCGACTATGGCTACACCTTC CASSLPRQGTDYGYTF
TRBJ2-1 few TRBD2 TRBV4-2 TGTGCCAGCAGTCCCCGACTAGCGGGGGGGCTAGATGAGCAGTTCTTC CASSPRLAGGLDEQFF
TRBJ2-1 many NA TRBV5-1 TGCGCCAGCAGCTTGAGTGAGACCAGCGCTAGTGAGCAGTTCTTC CASSLSETSASEQFF
TRBJ2-3 NA TRBD2 TRBV12-3/TRBV12-4 TGTGCCAGCAGTTTCGGGACTAGCGGGAGCACAGATGCGCAGTATTTT CASSFGTSGSTDAQYF
TRBJ2-5 few NA TRBV29-1 TGCAGCGTTAGGAGGCATGCCCGGGAGACCCAGTACTTC CSVRRHARETQYF
TRBJ1-2 NA NA TRBV27 TGTGCCAGCGGTTCGCGGGGGCTAGCTAACTATGGCTACACCTTC CASGSRGLANYGYTF
TRBJ1-2 few NA TRBV19 TGTGCCAGTACCCCTAGGGCCAGGACCAACTATGGCTACACCTTC CASTPRARTNYGYTF
TRBJ2-3 few NA TRBV12-3/TRBV12-4 TGTGCCAGCGGTTTTCGGGCAAGGACAGATACGCAGTATTTT CASGFRARTDTQYF
TRBJ2-3 few NA TRBV20-1 TGCAGTGCTAGATACGGTCATAGCACAGATACGCAGTATTTT CSARYGHSTDTQYF
TRBJ1-5 NA NA TRBV5-8 TGTGCCACCTGGGAGGGTAGCAATCAGCCCCAGCATTTT CATWEGSNQPQHF